A single TCR beta chain is shown here with its context. Through template switching, a universal primer site was introduced, and the cDNA contained unique molecular identifiers. TCRdb fed the 5' RACE reads into MiXCR, producing one record per CDR3 protein. The sample contains 1.5 million to 2 million distinct CDR3 sequences, roughly 35% of which appear only once. These data are taken from a study of identical twins. Germline V gene lookup returns CDR1 LGHDT and CDR2 YNNKEL (reference sequence). V was clipped by 10 bases and J by 5 bases; unmatched bases: 11. The length of the CDR3 is 16 residues. The V and J genes are TRBV3-1 and TRBJ2-1, with TRBD2 identical over 13 bases. This receptor was obtained from a newborn girl in good health. The sample comprised cord blood. The chain's CDR3 is CATATSGRAKNNEQFF. CDR3 nucleotide sequence: TGTGCCACGGCCACTAGCGGGAGGGCCAAGAACAATGAGCAGTTCTTC.